A selection of T cell receptor beta chains follows, all from one sample in a study of T cell responses to AZD1222 COVID-19 vaccine. Only in-frame clones appear in the TCRdb table, and some are missing; sequencing was by immunoSEQ multiplex PCR. This table holds roughly 80,000 clones, roughly 90% found once. Source: peripheral blood, taken on day 0 of AZD1222 vaccination. These receptors all stem from an adult in good health. The CDR3 runs from the conserved cysteine through the conserved F or W. The order of the fields is D gene, J gene, V gene, clone size, CDR3 protein, CDR3 DNA. The D gene is left open where the match is weak. Only some rows state a clone size, as once, few, many or a class for expanded clones.

>.|TRBJ2-5|TRBV7-2|.
CASSLAPQETQYF
TGTGCCAGCAGCTTAGCTCCCCAAGAGACCCAGTACTTC
>TRBD2|TRBJ2-3|TRBV5-4|.
CASSSRLAGDTQYF
TGTGCCAGCAGCTCCCGACTAGCGGGGGATACGCAGTATTTT
>.|TRBJ2-2|TRBV4-2|.
CASSQDRGSPFPGELFF
TGTGCCAGCAGCCAAGATAGGGGGAGCCCCTTCCCCGGGGAGCTGTTTTTT
>TRBD2|TRBJ2-3|TRBV5-8|.
CASSPGLAGAGDTQYF
TGTGCCAGCAGCCCGGGACTAGCGGGAGCGGGGGATACGCAGTATTTT
>.|TRBJ2-1|TRBV20-1|.
CSASKSGDYNEQFF
TGCAGTGCCAGTAAGAGTGGGGATTACAATGAGCAGTTCTTC
>.|TRBJ1-3|TRBV5-4|.
CASSLDTRGGNTIYF
TGTGCCAGCAGCTTGGACACGCGGGGAGGAAACACCATATATTTT
>.|TRBJ1-1|TRBV7-8|.
CASSEQTATTEAFF
TGTGCCAGCAGCGAACAGACCGCTACCACTGAAGCTTTCTTT
>TRBD1|TRBJ1-2|TRBV6-5|.
CASTEGQTYGYTF
TGTGCCAGCACCGAGGGACAGACCTATGGCTACACCTTC
>TRBD2|TRBJ2-2|TRBV9|once
CASSVPRAGWNTGELFF
TGTGCCAGCAGCGTTCCTCGAGCGGGGTGGAACACCGGGGAGCTGTTTTTT
>.|TRBJ1-3|TRBV11-2|.
CASSLGADSGNTIYF
TGTGCCAGCAGCTTAGGAGCGGACTCTGGAAACACCATATATTTT
>TRBD1|TRBJ1-2|TRBV7-9|few
CASTSSDRNYGYTF
TGTGCCAGCACCTCCTCGGACAGGAACTATGGCTACACCTTC
>.|TRBJ2-3|TRBV2|once
CASTSGPPMDTQYF
TGTGCCAGCACTTCGGGACCCCCCATGGATACGCAGTATTTT
>.|TRBJ2-7|TRBV7-2|.
CASRNTYEQYF
TGTGCCAGCAGAAATACGTACGAGCAGTACTTC
>.|TRBJ1-5|TRBV19|.
CASMSVSNQPQHF
TGTGCCAGTATGAGCGTAAGCAATCAGCCCCAGCATTTT
>.|TRBJ1-6|TRBV7-8|.
CASSPQTGSYNSPLHF
TGTGCCAGCAGCCCCCAGACAGGTTCCTATAATTCACCCCTCCACTTT
>.|TRBJ1-3|TRBV6-5|.
CASSWGAGTGNTIYF
TGTGCCAGCAGTTGGGGTGCAGGTACTGGAAACACCATATATTTT
>TRBD1|TRBJ1-2|TRBV7-6|.
CASSLAGDPGTGDGYTF
TGTGCCAGCAGCTTAGCTGGGGACCCCGGGACAGGGGACGGCTACACCTTC
>TRBD1|TRBJ1-2|TRBV30|.
CAWSQGAHYGYTF
TGTGCCTGGAGTCAGGGGGCTCACTATGGCTACACCTTC
>.|TRBJ2-2|TRBV5-3|.
CARSLTGALGTGELFF
TGTGCCAGAAGCTTGACAGGAGCATTAGGCACCGGGGAGCTGTTTTTT
>.|TRBJ1-1|TRBV6-5|.
CASSMEVNTEAFF
TGTGCCAGCAGTATGGAGGTGAACACTGAAGCTTTCTTT
>.|TRBJ2-2|TRBV19|.
CASRSRTGELFF
TGTGCCAGTAGGAGCCGCACCGGGGAGCTGTTTTTT
>TRBD1|TRBJ1-2|TRBV25-1|once
CASSEFNRGGHPGYTF
TGTGCCAGCAGTGAATTTAACAGGGGGGGACACCCTGGCTACACCTTC